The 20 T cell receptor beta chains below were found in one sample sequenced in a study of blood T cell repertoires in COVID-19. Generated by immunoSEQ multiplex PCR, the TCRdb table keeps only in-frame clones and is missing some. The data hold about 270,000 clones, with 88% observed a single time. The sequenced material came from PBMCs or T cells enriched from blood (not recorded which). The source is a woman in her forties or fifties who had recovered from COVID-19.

The CDR3 DNA follows: TGCAGTGCTAGTGACACTAGCAATGAGCAGTTCTTC. Translation gives CSASDTSNEQFF. This chain links TRBV20-1 with TRBJ2-1; maybe TRBD2 (5 bases). From germline, CDR1 is DFQATT and CDR2 SNEGSKA (reference sequence). The CDR3 totals 12 residues. V lost 3 bases, J lost 6 bases, and 9 bases lay in between.

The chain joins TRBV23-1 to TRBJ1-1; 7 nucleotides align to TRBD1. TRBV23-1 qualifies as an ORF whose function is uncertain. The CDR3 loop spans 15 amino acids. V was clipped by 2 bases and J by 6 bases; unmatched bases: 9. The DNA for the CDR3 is TGCGCCAGCAGTCAAAAAGACAGGGAAAGGGCTGAAGCTTTCTTT. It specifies CASSQKDRERAEAFF.

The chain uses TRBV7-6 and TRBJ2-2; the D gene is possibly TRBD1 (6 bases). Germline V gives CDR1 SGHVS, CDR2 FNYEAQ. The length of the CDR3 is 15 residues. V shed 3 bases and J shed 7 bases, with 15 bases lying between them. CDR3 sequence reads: CASSLRRGVDGELFF. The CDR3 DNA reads TGTGCCAGCAGCTTGCGCAGGGGAGTAGACGGGGAGCTGTTTTTT.

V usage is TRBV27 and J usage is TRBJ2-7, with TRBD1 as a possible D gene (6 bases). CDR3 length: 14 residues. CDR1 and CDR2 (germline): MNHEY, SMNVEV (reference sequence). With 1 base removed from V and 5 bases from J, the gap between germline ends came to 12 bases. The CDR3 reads CASSLLTGLNEQYF. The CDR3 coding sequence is TGTGCCAGCAGTTTATTAACAGGGCTGAACGAGCAGTACTTC.

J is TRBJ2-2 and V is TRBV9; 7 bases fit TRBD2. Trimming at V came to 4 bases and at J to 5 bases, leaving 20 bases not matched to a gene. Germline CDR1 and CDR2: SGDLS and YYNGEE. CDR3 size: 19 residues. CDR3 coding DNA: TGTGCCAGCAGCCCGTTCGGGGCGGGAGCGGGTAGATCTACCGGGGAGCTGTTTTTT. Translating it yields CASSPFGAGAGRSTGELFF.

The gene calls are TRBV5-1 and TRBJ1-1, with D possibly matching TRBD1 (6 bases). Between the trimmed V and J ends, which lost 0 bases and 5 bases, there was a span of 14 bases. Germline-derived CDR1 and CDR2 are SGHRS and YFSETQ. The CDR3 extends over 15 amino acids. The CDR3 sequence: CASSLVAGARTEAFF. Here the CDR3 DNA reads TGCGCCAGCAGCTTGGTGGCAGGGGCGAGAACTGAAGCTTTCTTT.

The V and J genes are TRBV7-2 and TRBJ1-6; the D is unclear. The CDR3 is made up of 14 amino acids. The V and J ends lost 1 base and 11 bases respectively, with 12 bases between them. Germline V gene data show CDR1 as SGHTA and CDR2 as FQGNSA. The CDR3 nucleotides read TGTGCCAGCAGCTTAGTGCGGCCTTTAACACCCCTCCACTTT. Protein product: CASSLVRPLTPLHF.

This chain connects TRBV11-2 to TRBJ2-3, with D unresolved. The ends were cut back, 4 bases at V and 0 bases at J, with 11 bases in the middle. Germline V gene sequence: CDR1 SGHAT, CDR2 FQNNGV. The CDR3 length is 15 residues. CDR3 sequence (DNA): TGTGCCAGCAGCTCCTCTCTAGAAAGCACAGATACGCAGTATTTT. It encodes CASSSSLESTDTQYF.

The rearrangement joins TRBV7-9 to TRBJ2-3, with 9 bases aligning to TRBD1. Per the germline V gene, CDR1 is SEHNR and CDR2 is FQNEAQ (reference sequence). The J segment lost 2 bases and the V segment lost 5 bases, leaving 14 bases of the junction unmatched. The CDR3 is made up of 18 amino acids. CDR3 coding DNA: TGTGCCAGCAGCCGCTTAAGGCCCGGGACAGGGTCCACAGATACGCAGTATTTT. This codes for CASSRLRPGTGSTDTQYF.

Here the CDR3 DNA reads TGTGCCAGCAGTGAGTCTACTGCGGGGAAAAACATTCAGTACTTC. Amino acid sequence: CASSESTAGKNIQYF. This chain uses TRBV2 with TRBJ2-4; TRBD2 might be the D (6 bases). This CDR3 has 15 residues. Germline assignment: CDR1 SNHLY and CDR2 FYNNEI. Trimming pared 3 bases from V and 4 bases from J, leaving 13 bases between.

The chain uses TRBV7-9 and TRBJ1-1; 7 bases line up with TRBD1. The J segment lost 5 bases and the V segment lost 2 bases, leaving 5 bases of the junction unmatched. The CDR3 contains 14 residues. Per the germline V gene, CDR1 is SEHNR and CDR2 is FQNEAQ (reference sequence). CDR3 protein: CASSLWQGQTEAFF. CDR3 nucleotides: TGTGCCAGCAGCTTATGGCAGGGACAGACTGAAGCTTTCTTT.

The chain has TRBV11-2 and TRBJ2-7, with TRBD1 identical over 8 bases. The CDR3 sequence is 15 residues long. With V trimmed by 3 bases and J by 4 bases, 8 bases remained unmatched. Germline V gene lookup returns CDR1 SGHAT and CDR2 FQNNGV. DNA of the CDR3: TGTGCCAGCAGCTTGGAAGGGACAGGAGCATACGAGCAGTACTTC. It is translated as CASSLEGTGAYEQYF.

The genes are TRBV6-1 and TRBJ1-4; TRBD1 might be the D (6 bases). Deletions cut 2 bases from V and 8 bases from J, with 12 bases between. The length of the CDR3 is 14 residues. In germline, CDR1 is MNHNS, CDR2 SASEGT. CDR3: CASSETGGREKLFF. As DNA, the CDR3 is TGTGCCAGCAGTGAAACGGGGGGCAGAGAAAAACTGTTTTTT.

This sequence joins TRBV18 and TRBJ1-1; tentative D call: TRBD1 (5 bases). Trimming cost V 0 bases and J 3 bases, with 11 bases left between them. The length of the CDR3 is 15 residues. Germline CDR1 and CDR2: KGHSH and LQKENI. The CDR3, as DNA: TGTGCCAGCTCACCACCGAGGGAGGGGTACACTGAAGCTTTCTTT. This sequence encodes CASSPPREGYTEAFF.

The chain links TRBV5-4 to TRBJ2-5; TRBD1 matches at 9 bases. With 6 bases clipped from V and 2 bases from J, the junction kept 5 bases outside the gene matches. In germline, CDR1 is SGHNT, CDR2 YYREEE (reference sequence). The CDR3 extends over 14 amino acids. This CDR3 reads CASKPQGAQETQYF. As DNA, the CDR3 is TGTGCCAGCAAACCACAGGGGGCGCAAGAGACCCAGTACTTC.

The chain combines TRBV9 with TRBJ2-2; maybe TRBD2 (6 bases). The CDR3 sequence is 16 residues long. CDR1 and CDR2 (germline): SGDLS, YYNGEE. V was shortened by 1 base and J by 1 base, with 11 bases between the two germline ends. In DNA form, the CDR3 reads TGTGCCAGCAGCGTATTTTTGCGGGAGAACACCGGGGAGCTGTTTTTT. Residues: CASSVFLRENTGELFF.

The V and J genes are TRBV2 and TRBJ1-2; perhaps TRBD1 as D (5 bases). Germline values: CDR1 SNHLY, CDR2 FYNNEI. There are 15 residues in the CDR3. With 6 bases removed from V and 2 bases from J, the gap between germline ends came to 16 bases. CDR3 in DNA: TGTGCCAGCAGCCGGGGGACCGCGGGGAACTATGGCTACACCTTC. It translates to CASSRGTAGNYGYTF.

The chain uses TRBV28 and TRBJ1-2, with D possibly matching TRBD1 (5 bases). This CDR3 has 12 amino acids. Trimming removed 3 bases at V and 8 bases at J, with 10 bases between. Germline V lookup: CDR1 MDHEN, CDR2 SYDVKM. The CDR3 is CASSFAGWGYTF. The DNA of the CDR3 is TGTGCCAGCAGTTTCGCAGGGTGGGGCTACACCTTC.

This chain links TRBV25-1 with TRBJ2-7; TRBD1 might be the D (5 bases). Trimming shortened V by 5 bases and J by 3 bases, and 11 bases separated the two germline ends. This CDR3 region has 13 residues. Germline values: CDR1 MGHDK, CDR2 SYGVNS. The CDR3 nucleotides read TGTGCCAGCAGTTTCGGACAAGTCTACGAGCAGTACTTC. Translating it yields CASSFGQVYEQYF.

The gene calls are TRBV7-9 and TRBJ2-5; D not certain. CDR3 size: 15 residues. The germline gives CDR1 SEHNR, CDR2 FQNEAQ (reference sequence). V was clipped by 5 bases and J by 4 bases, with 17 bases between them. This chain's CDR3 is CASSPRSLVTETQYF. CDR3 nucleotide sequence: TGTGCCAGCAGCCCCCGCAGTCTAGTGACAGAGACCCAGTACTTC.